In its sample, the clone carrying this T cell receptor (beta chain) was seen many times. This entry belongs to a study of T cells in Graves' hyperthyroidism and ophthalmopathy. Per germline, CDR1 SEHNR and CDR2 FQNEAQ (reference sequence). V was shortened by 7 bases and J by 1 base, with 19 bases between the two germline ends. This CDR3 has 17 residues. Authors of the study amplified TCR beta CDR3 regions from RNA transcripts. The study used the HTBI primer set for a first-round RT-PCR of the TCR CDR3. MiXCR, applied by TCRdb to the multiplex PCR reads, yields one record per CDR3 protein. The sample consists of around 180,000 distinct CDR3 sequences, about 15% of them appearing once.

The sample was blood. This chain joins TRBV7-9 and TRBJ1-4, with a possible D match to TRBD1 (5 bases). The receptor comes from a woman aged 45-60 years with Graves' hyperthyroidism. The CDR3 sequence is CASNSLQGSLTNEKLFF. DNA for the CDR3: TGTGCCAGCAATTCCCTCCAGGGATCCCTAACTAATGAAAAACTGTTTTTT.